One TCR beta chain is described in this entry. The antigen remains unidentified. This entry belongs to a study of regulatory T cells in long-lasting Graves disease. Study-wide results and caveats: Persistent disease preferred TRBV28, TRBJ1-2 and TRBJ2-5. Newly diagnosed patients shared about a thousand public clonotypes; persistent patients shared some 2,600.

The CDR3 has 15 amino acids. Germline CDR1 is LGHNA and CDR2 is YNFKEQ. Losses at the gene ends were 1 base for V and 3 bases for J; bases not matched to a gene: 5. Sequencing libraries for TCR beta were prepared with iRepertoire HTBI primers and Arm-PCR of CDR3 regions. TCRdb reprocessed the multiplex PCR reads with MiXCR, giving one entry per CDR3 protein. The sample shows under 450,000 distinct CDR3 sequences, 23% of them seen only once. Time point in this sample: persistent/refractory GD, antithyroid drugs over 5 years with positive TRAb. There was RNA extracted from PBMCs, and the TCR library was made from it.

The rearrangement uses TRBV4-2 and TRBJ1-1; 7 nucleotides agree with TRBD1. The sequencing here drew on peripheral blood mononuclear cells (PBMCs), taken when the disease was refractory, from a patient treated with antithyroid drugs. This sequence originates from a female donor with Graves disease. The CDR3 sequence: CASSQATGADTEAFF. CDR3 DNA sequence: TGTGCCAGCAGCCAAGCTACAGGGGCGGACACTGAAGCTTTCTTT.